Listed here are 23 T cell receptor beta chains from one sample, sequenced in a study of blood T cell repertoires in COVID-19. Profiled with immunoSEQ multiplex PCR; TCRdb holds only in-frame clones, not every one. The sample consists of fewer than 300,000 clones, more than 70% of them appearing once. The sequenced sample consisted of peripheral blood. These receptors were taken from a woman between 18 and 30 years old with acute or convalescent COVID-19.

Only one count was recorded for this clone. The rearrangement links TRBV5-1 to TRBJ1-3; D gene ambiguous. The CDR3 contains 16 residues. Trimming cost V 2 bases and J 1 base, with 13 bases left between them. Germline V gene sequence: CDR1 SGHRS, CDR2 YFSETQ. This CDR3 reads CASSLDGSRSGNTIYF. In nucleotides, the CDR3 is TGCGCCAGCAGCTTAGACGGGAGCAGGTCTGGAAACACCATATATTTT.

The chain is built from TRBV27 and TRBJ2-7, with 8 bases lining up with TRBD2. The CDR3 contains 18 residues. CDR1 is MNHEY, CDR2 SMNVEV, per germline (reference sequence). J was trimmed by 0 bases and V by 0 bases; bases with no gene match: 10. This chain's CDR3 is CASSLSGGIAGPSYEQYF. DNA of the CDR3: TGTGCCAGCAGTTTATCGGGGGGGATAGCGGGACCCTCCTACGAGCAGTACTTC.

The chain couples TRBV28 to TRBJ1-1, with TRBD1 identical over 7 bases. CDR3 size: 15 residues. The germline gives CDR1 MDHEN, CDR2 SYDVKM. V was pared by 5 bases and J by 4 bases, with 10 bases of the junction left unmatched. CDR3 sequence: CASSPRQGRGTEAFF. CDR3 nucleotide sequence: TGTGCCAGCAGTCCTAGACAGGGTCGAGGCACTGAAGCTTTCTTT.

CDR3 nucleotide sequence: TGCGCCAGCAGCCTGGGACTAGCGGTAACCTACGAGCAGTACTTC. Encoded protein: CASSLGLAVTYEQYF. This chain joins TRBV4-3 and TRBJ2-7; 11 bases match TRBD2. The V gene end was trimmed by 4 bases and the J gene end by 2 bases; junction bases not matched to a gene: 4. CDR3 length: 15 amino acids. Germline V gene data show CDR1 as LGHNA and CDR2 as YSLEER.

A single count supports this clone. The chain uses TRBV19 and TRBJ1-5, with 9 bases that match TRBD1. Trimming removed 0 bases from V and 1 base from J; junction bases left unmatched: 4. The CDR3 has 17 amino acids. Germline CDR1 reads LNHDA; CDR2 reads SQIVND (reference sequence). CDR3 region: CASSIERDRESNQPQHF. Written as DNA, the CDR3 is TGTGCCAGTAGTATAGAACGGGACAGGGAGAGCAATCAGCCCCAGCATTTT.

The CDR3, as DNA: TGTGCCAGCAGCCTACTCGGGACAGGGGTACCCTATGGCTACACCTTC. This translates into CASSLLGTGVPYGYTF. The V and J genes are TRBV13 and TRBJ1-2; the match to TRBD1 covers 10 bases. V was pared by 5 bases and J by 4 bases, with 10 bases of the junction left unmatched. This CDR3 region has 16 residues. CDR1 PRHDT and CDR2 FYEKMQ come from the germline V gene (reference sequence).

In DNA, the CDR3 is TGTGCCAGCAGTGCCGAGGAGAGTCGGGACAGGGGGCTCTATGGCTACACCTTC. This gives the protein CASSAEESRDRGLYGYTF. The chain employs TRBV25-1 and TRBJ1-2, with TRBD1 matching over 12 bases. CDR1 and CDR2 from the germline V gene are MGHDK and SYGVNS. This CDR3 contains 18 residues. Trimming removed 4 bases from V and 4 bases from J; junction bases left unmatched: 13.

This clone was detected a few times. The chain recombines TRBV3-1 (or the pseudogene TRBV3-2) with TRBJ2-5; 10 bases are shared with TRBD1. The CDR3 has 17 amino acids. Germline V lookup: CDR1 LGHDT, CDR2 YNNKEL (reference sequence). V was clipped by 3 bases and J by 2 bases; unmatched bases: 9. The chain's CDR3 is CASSQETGGLIQETQYF. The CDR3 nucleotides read TGTGCCAGCAGCCAGGAGACAGGGGGCCTGATACAAGAGACCCAGTACTTC.

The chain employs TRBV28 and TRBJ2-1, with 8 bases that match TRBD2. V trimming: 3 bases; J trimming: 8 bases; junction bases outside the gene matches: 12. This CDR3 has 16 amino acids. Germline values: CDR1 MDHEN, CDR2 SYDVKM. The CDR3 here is CASSFPTGLGIDEQFF. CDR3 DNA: TGTGCCAGCAGTTTCCCTACGGGACTAGGAATCGATGAGCAGTTCTTC.

CDR3 DNA: TGCGCCAGCAGCTTGGTCCTCCTAGGCAACACTGAAGCTTTCTTT. Protein product: CASSLVLLGNTEAFF. The V call is TRBV5-1, the J call TRBJ1-1; D is uncertain. The CDR3 loop spans 15 amino acids. Germline V gene data show CDR1 as SGHRS and CDR2 as YFSETQ. The V gene lost 0 bases and the J gene lost 2 bases, with 11 bases spanning the gap.

The CDR3 protein is CASSLGGGSMETQYF. The DNA of the CDR3 is TGCGCCAGCAGCTTGGGGGGCGGGAGCATGGAGACCCAGTACTTC. The rearrangement joins TRBV5-1 to TRBJ2-5; 7 nucleotides align to TRBD2. This CDR3 contains 15 residues. Germline CDR1 reads SGHRS; CDR2 reads YFSETQ. J was trimmed by 5 bases and V by 0 bases; bases with no gene match: 7.

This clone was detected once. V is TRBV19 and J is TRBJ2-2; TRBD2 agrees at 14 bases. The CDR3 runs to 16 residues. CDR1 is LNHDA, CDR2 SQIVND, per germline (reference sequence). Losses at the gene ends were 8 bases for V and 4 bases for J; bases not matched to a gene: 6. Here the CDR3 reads CASARLAGGPTGELFF. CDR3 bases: TGTGCCAGTGCGAGACTAGCGGGAGGGCCCACCGGGGAGCTGTTTTTT.

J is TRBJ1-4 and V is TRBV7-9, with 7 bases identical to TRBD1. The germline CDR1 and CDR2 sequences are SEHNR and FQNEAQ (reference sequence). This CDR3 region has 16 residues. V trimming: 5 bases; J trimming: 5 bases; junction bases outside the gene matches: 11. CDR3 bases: TGTGCCAGCAGCCCGCGAAGGGACAGCACAAATGAAAAACTGTTTTTT. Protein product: CASSPRRDSTNEKLFF. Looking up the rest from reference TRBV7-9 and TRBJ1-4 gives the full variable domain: DTGVSQNPRHKITKRGQNVTFRCDPISEHNRLYWYRQTLGQGPEFLTYFQNEAQLEKSRLLSDRFSAERPKGSFSTLEIQRTEQGDSAMYLCASSPRRDSTNEKLFFGSGTQLSVL.

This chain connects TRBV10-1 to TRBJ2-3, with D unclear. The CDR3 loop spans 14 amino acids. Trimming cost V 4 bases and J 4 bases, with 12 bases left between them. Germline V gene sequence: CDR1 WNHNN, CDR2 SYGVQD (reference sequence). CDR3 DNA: TGCGCCAGCAGTGGATATGCGTCGGCAGATACGCAGTATTTT. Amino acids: CASSGYASADTQYF.

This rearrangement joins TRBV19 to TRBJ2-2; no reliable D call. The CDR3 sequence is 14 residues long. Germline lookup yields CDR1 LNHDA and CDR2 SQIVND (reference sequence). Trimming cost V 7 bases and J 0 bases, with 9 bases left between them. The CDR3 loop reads CASTTYSNTGELFF. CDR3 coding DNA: TGTGCCAGTACGACATATTCGAACACCGGGGAGCTGTTTTTT.

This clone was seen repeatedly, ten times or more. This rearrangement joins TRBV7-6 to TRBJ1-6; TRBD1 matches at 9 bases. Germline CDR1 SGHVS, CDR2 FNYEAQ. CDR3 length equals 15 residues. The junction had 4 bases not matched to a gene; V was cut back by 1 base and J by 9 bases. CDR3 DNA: TGTGCCAGCAGCTTAGAGACAGGGGGGCGTTCACCCCTCCACTTT. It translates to CASSLETGGRSPLHF.

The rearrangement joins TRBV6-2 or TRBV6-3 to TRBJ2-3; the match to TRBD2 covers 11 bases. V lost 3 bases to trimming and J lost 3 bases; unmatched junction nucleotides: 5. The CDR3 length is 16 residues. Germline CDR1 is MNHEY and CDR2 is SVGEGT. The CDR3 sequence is CASSYPTSGMTDTQYF. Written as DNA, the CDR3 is TGTGCCAGCAGTTATCCGACTAGCGGGATGACAGATACGCAGTATTTT.

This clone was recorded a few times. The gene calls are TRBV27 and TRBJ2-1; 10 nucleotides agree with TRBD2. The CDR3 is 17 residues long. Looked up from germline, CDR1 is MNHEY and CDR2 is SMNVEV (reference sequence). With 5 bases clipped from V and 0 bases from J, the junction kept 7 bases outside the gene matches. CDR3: CASSTVLAGVSYNEQFF. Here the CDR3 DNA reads TGTGCCAGCAGTACCGTCCTAGCGGGAGTCTCCTACAATGAGCAGTTCTTC.

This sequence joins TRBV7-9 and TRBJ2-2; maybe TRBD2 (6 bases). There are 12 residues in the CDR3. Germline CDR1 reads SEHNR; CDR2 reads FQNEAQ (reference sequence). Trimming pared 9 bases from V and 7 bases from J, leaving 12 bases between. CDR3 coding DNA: TGTGCCAGATCGGGAGAGATCGGGGAGCTGTTTTTT. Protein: CARSGEIGELFF.

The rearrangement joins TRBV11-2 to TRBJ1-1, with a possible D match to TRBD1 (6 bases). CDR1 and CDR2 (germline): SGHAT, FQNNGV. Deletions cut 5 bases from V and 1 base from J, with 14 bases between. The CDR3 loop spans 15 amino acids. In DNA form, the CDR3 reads TGTGCCAGCAGCCGATCGGACAGCGCGAACACTGAAGCTTTCTTT. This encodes CASSRSDSANTEAFF.

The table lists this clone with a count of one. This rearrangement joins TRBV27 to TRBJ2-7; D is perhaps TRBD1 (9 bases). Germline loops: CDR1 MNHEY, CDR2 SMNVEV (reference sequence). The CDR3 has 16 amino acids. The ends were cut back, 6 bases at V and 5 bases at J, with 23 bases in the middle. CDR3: CASRSFSGTGYHEQYF. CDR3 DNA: TGTGCCAGCAGAAGTTTTAGCGGGACAGGGTACCACGAGCAGTACTTC.

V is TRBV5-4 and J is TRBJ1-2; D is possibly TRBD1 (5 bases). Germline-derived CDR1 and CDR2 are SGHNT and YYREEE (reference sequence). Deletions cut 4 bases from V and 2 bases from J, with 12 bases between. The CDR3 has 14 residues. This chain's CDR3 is CASSTGGVNYGYTF. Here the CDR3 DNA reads TGTGCCAGCAGCACCGGAGGGGTAAACTATGGCTACACCTTC. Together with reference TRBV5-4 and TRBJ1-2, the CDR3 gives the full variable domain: ETGVTQSPTHLIKTRGQQVTLRCSSQSGHNTVSWYQQALGQGPQFIFQYYREEENGRGNFPPRFSGLQFPNYSSELNVNALELDDSALYLCASSTGGVNYGYTFGSGTRLTVV.

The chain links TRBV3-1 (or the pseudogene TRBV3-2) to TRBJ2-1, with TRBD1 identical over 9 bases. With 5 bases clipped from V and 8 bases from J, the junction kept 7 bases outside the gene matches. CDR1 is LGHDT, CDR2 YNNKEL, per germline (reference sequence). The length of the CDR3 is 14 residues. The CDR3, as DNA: TGTGCCAGCAGCGGCCCGGGACAGGGTCATGAGCAGTTCTTC. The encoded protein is CASSGPGQGHEQFF.